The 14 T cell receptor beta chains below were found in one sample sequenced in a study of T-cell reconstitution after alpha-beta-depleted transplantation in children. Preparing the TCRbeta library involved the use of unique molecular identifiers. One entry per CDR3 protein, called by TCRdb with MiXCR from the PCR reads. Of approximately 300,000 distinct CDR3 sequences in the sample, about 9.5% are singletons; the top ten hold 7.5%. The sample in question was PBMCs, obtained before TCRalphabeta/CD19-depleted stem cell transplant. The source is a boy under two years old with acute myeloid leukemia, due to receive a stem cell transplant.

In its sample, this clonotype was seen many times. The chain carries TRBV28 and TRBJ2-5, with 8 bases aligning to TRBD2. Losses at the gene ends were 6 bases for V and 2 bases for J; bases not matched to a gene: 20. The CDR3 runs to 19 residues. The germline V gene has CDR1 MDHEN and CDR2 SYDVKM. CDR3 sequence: CASSPSAASGPLFQETQYF. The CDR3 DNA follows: TGTGCCAGCAGCCCCTCAGCGGCTAGCGGGCCTCTCTTTCAAGAGACCCAGTACTTC.

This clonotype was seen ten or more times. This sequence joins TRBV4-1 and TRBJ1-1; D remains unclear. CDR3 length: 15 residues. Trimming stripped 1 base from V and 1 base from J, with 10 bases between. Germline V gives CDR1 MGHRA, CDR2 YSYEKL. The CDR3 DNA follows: TGCGCCAGCAGCCAAGCTTGGACTGGGAACACTGAAGCTTTCTTT. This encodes CASSQAWTGNTEAFF.

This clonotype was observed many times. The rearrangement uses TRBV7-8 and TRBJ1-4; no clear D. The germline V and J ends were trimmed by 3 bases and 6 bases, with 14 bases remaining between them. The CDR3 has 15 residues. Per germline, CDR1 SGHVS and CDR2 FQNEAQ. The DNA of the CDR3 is TGTGCCAGCAGCTTCGCCGGATTGAGGGATGAAAAACTGTTTTTT. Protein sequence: CASSFAGLRDEKLFF.

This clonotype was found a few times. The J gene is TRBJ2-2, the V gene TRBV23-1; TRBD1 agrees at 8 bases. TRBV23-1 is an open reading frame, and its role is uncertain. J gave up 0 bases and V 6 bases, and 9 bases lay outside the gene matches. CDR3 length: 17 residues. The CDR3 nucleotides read TGCGCCAGCAGCGTGCACAGGGGGGCCCCGAACACCGGGGAGCTGTTTTTT. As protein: CASSVHRGAPNTGELFF.

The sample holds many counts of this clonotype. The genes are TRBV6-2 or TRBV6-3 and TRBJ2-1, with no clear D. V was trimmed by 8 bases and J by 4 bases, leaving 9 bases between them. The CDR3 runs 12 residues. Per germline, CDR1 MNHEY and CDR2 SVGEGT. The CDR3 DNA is TGTGCCAGCGACAAGGGATACAATGAGCAGTTCTTC. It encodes CASDKGYNEQFF.

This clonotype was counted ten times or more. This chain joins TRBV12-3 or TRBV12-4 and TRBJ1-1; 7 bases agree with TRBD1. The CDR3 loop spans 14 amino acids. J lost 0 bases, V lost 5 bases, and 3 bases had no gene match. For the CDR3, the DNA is TGTGCCAGCAGTAGCAGGGGGGTGAACACTGAAGCTTTCTTT. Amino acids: CASSSRGVNTEAFF.

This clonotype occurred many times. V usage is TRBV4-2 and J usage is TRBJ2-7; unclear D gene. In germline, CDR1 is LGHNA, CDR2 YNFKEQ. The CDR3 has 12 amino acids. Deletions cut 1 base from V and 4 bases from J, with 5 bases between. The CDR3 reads CASSQGGYEQYF. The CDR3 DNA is TGTGCCAGCAGCCAAGGGGGTTACGAGCAGTACTTC.

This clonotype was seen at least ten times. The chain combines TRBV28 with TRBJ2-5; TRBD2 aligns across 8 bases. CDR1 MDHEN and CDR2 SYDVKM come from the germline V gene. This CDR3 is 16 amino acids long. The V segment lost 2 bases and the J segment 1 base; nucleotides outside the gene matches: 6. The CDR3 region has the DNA TGTGCCAGCAGTTTAAAGCACGGGACTAGCCAAGAGACCCAGTACTTC. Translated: CASSLKHGTSQETQYF.

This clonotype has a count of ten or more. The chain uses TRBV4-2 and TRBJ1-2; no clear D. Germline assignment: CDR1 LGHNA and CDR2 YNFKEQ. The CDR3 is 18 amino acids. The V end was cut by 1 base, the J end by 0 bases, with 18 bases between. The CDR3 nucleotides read TGTGCCAGCAGCCAAGGGGGTGGGGTGGCCCCTTCTAACTATGGCTACACCTTC. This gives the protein CASSQGGGVAPSNYGYTF.

In DNA form, the CDR3 reads TGTGCCAGCAGTGACCGAGGGGGTTCACCCCTCCACTTT. As protein: CASSDRGGSPLHF. The chain has TRBV2 and TRBJ1-6; possibly TRBD1 for D (6 bases). V gave up 3 bases and J gave up 9 bases, with 9 bases separating them. CDR1 SNHLY and CDR2 FYNNEI come from the germline V gene. The CDR3 loop spans 13 amino acids.

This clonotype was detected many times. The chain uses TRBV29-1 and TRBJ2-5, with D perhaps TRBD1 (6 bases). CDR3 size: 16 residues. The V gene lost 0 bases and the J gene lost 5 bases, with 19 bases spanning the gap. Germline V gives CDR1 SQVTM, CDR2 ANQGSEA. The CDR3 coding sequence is TGCAGCGTTGAAGAGGCAGGGGAAGGTGACGGGGAGACCCAGTACTTC. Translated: CSVEEAGEGDGETQYF.

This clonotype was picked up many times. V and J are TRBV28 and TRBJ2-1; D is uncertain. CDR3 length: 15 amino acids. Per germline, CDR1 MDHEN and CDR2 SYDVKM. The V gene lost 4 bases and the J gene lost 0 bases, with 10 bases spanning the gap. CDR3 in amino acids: CASSWTSGSYNEQFF. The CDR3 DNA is TGTGCCAGCAGTTGGACCTCCGGCTCCTACAATGAGCAGTTCTTC.

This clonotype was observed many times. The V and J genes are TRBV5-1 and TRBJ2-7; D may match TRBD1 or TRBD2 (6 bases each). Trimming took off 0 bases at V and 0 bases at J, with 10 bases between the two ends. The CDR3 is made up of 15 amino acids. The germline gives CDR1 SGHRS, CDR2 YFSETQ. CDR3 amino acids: CASSLEPGASYEQYF. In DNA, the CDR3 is TGCGCCAGCAGCTTGGAACCGGGGGCCTCCTACGAGCAGTACTTC.

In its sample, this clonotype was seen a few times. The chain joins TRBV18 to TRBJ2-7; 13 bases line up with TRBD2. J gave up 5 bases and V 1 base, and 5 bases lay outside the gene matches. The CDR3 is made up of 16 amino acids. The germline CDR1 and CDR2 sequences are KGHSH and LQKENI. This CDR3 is CASSPQLAGGRDEQYF. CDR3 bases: TGTGCCAGCTCACCACAACTAGCGGGAGGGCGGGACGAGCAGTACTTC.